These 14 T cell receptor beta chains came from one sample sequenced in a study of cytotoxic CD8 clonotypes in ibrutinib-treated CLL. Profiling relied on immunoSEQ multiplex PCR, and the TCRdb table lists in-frame clones only, not all of them. Of 50,000 to 60,000 clones listed, around 78% are singletons. The input for sequencing was PBMCs, taken after 24 months of ibrutinib treatment. The receptors here all came from a human donor with chronic lymphocytic leukemia.

The chain links TRBV7-2 to TRBJ1-5, with D perhaps matching TRBD1 (6 bases). V dropped 4 bases and J dropped 3 bases, with 13 bases sitting between them. The CDR3 loop spans 15 amino acids. Germline V CDR1 and CDR2: SGHTA, FQGNSA. In DNA, the CDR3 is TGTGCCAGCAGCTCGACAGGAGGTTCCAATCAGCCCCAGCATTTT. Its translation: CASSSTGGSNQPQHF. The whole variable domain, filled in from reference TRBV7-2 and TRBJ1-5, reads GAGVSQSPSNKVTEKGKDVELRCDPISGHTALYWYRQSLGQGLEFLIYFQGNSAPDKSGLPSDRFSAERTGGSVSTLTIQRTQQEDSAVYLCASSSTGGSNQPQHFGDGTRLSIL.

The V call is TRBV6-1, the J call TRBJ2-1; TRBD1 might be the D (6 bases). Trimming stripped 1 base from V and 7 bases from J, with 11 bases between. There are 14 residues in the CDR3. Germline V gene lookup returns CDR1 MNHNS and CDR2 SASEGT. CDR3 coding DNA: TGTGCCAGCAGTGAAGGAGGGGGAAGAAATGAGCAGTTCTTC. Residues: CASSEGGGRNEQFF.

This chain joins TRBV9 and TRBJ2-3, with 11 positions matching TRBD2. Germline assignment: CDR1 SGDLS and CDR2 YYNGEE. CDR3 length: 17 amino acids. Germline trimming cut 0 bases from V and 4 bases from J; bases unmatched to any gene: 7. This chain's CDR3 is CASSVDLAGGGADTQYF. In DNA, the CDR3 is TGTGCCAGCAGCGTAGATCTAGCGGGAGGAGGGGCAGATACGCAGTATTTT. Filled out from reference TRBV9 and TRBJ2-3, the complete variable domain reads DSGVTQTPKHLITATGQRVTLRCSPRSGDLSVYWYQQSLDQGLQFLIQYYNGEERAKGNILERFSAQQFPDLHSELNLSSLELGDSALYFCASSVDLAGGGADTQYFGPGTRLTVL.

The chain carries TRBV10-3 and TRBJ1-2, with a weak D call TRBD1 (5 bases). Germline lookup yields CDR1 ENHRY and CDR2 SYGVKD. This CDR3 is 14 amino acids long. The ends were cut back, 2 bases at V and 7 bases at J, with 14 bases in the middle. The CDR3 DNA is TGTGCCATCAGTGAGGAGGGACCACCGGCTGGCTACACCTTC. Translating gives CAISEEGPPAGYTF.

The table lists this clone with a count of one. The chain is built from TRBV15 and TRBJ2-1, with 7 bases matching TRBD2. In germline, CDR1 is LNHNV, CDR2 YYDKDF (reference sequence). V shed 0 bases, J shed 6 bases, and the junction held 17 bases outside the gene matches. This CDR3 has 19 amino acids. This CDR3 is CATSREKASGQTTANEQFF. As DNA, the CDR3 is TGTGCCACCAGCAGAGAAAAGGCTAGCGGACAAACGACAGCCAATGAGCAGTTCTTC.

This chain uses TRBV10-3 with TRBJ1-3; a possible D gene is TRBD1 (6 bases). The V gene's germline CDR1 is ENHRY and CDR2 SYGVKD. The germline V and J ends were trimmed by 2 bases and 3 bases, with 14 bases remaining between them. CDR3 size: 16 residues. For the CDR3, the DNA is TGTGCCATCAGTGAGCCGACAGGCAATTTTGGAAACACCATATATTTT. Translated: CAISEPTGNFGNTIYF.

V and J are TRBV30 and TRBJ1-2; D might be TRBD1 (6 bases). Deletions cut 3 bases from V and 5 bases from J, with 16 bases between. The CDR3 covers 14 residues. Germline CDR1 GTSNPN, CDR2 SVGIG (reference sequence). The CDR3 here is CAWSLTRGAYGYTF. CDR3 nucleotide sequence: TGTGCCTGGAGCCTGACCCGGGGGGCGTATGGCTACACCTTC.

V usage is TRBV19 and J usage is TRBJ1-5; TRBD1 might be the D (5 bases). Germline CDR1 reads LNHDA; CDR2 reads SQIVND (reference sequence). The CDR3 runs to 17 residues. The ends were cut back, 4 bases at V and 3 bases at J, with 19 bases in the middle. This CDR3 reads CASSTLGVDSPNQPQHF. In DNA form, the CDR3 reads TGTGCCAGTAGTACGTTGGGGGTTGACAGTCCCAATCAGCCCCAGCATTTT.

The chain joins TRBV5-4 to TRBJ2-1, with 9 bases matching TRBD1. CDR1 is SGHNT, CDR2 YYREEE, per germline (reference sequence). This CDR3 spans 16 amino acids. V trimming: 4 bases; J trimming: 5 bases; junction bases outside the gene matches: 10. The CDR3 sequence: CASSRPGTGRHNEQFF. In DNA, the CDR3 is TGTGCCAGCAGCCGGCCGGGGACAGGGAGGCACAATGAGCAGTTCTTC.

CDR3 amino acids: CASSLRGSEGEQYF. Here the CDR3 DNA reads TGCGCCAGCAGCTTAAGAGGGAGCGAGGGCGAGCAGTACTTC. The rearrangement links TRBV5-1 to TRBJ2-7, with D maybe TRBD2 (5 bases). This CDR3 has 14 residues. Trimming pared 2 bases from V and 6 bases from J, leaving 15 bases between. Germline lookup yields CDR1 SGHRS and CDR2 YFSETQ.

The rearrangement joins TRBV6-5 to TRBJ2-1; no definite D call. V was shortened by 2 bases and J by 8 bases, with 7 bases between the two germline ends. Germline V CDR1 and CDR2: MNHEY, SVGAGI. This CDR3 is 12 amino acids long. The CDR3 protein is CASSYPADEQFF. CDR3 nucleotide sequence: TGTGCCAGCAGTTACCCGGCCGATGAGCAGTTCTTC.

This clone was found a few times. The DNA is left out, because the CDR3 cannot be placed on it with certainty; the CDR3 is given as TCRdb lists it. The chain combines TRBV21-1 with TRBJ1-6; the table names TRBD1, a call not compared with the DNA. TRBV21-1 is reported as a pseudogene. The CDR3 is 14 residues long, counting both termini. The CDR3 spells CASSFGQGNSPLHF.

The rearrangement uses TRBV7-2 and TRBJ2-7, with a tentative D call TRBD2 (6 bases). Trimming took 5 bases from V and 3 from J, leaving 11 bases between them. There are 13 residues in the CDR3. Germline CDR1 reads SGHTA; CDR2 reads FQGNSA. The CDR3 DNA sequence: TGTGCCAGCAGCCATGGCGGGAACTACGAGCAGTACTTC. Amino acid sequence: CASSHGGNYEQYF.

V is TRBV7-2 and J is TRBJ1-3; D unresolved. From germline, CDR1 is SGHTA and CDR2 FQGNSA. The CDR3 sequence is 13 residues long. V lost 5 bases to trimming and J lost 9 bases, with 14 bases between them. In DNA form, the CDR3 reads TGTGCCAGCAGCCGGTTCCTGCGAGGCACCATATATTTT. Translation gives CASSRFLRGTIYF.